A single sample gave rise to the 22 T cell receptor beta chains below, sequenced in a study of control samples from healthy donors and cancer patients. Measured with immunoSEQ multiplex PCR; TCRdb has only the in-frame clones, and not every one. Among under 150,000 clones, roughly 88% were seen once, and the ten largest hold around 3.5%. The material sequenced was blood. Receptor source: a man aged 35 to 55 in good health.

The V call is TRBV10-3, the J call TRBJ1-2; TRBD1 might be the D (6 bases). Trimming removed 5 bases from V and 0 bases from J, with 13 bases in between. Germline assignment: CDR1 ENHRY and CDR2 SYGVKD. This CDR3 region has 15 residues. This chain's CDR3 is CAISTDGTSNYGYTF. CDR3 in DNA: TGTGCCATCAGTACGGACGGGACATCTAACTATGGCTACACCTTC.

The genes are TRBV2 and TRBJ2-7; D gene uncertain. Germline values: CDR1 SNHLY, CDR2 FYNNEI. Trimming left V 7 bases short and J 0 bases short, with 7 bases between. The CDR3 is 12 residues long. CDR3 bases: TGTGCCAGCACCGGAGACTCCTACGAGCAGTACTTC. This translates into CASTGDSYEQYF.

The chain's CDR3 is CATRGGDPTDTQYF. DNA for the CDR3: TGTGCCACCAGGGGGGGGGACCCCACAGATACGCAGTATTTT. The chain links TRBV24-1 to TRBJ2-3; TRBD2 matches 7 bases. From germline, CDR1 is KGHDR and CDR2 SFDVKD. The trim removed 7 bases at V and 2 bases at J, leaving 5 bases unmatched. The CDR3 consists of 14 residues.

The chain couples TRBV30 to TRBJ1-4; 9 bases are shared with TRBD1. J was trimmed by 5 bases and V by 3 bases; bases with no gene match: 4. This CDR3 comprises 14 residues. The V gene's germline CDR1 is GTSNPN and CDR2 SVGIG (reference sequence). CDR3 in amino acids: CAWRTGQGNEKLFF. The CDR3 coding sequence is TGTGCCTGGAGGACGGGACAGGGAAATGAAAAACTGTTTTTT.

Written as DNA, the CDR3 is TGTGCCACCAGTGATTCGGGACAGGGGGCCCTACATGGCTACACCTTC. It translates to CATSDSGQGALHGYTF. The V call is TRBV24-1, the J call TRBJ1-2, with 12 bases matching TRBD1. Germline assignment: CDR1 KGHDR and CDR2 SFDVKD. CDR3 length equals 16 residues. The J segment lost 6 bases and the V segment lost 2 bases, leaving 6 bases of the junction unmatched.

This chain connects TRBV6-1 to TRBJ2-7; D gene ambiguous. Germline values: CDR1 MNHNS, CDR2 SASEGT. This CDR3 is 12 amino acids long. The V end was cut by 3 bases, the J end by 3 bases, with 6 bases between. CDR3 protein: CASSEINYEQYF. For the CDR3, the DNA is TGTGCCAGCAGTGAGATTAACTACGAGCAGTACTTC.

The chain has TRBV24-1 and TRBJ1-4; D remains ambiguous. The CDR3 covers 13 residues. Germline V gives CDR1 KGHDR, CDR2 SFDVKD. Deletions cut 11 bases from V and 0 bases from J, with 9 bases between. The CDR3 sequence is CASHLATNEKLFF. CDR3 sequence (DNA): TGTGCCAGCCACCTTGCAACTAATGAAAAACTGTTTTTT.

The chain recombines TRBV24-1 with TRBJ2-7; D gene uncertain. Looked up from germline, CDR1 is KGHDR and CDR2 is SFDVKD. This CDR3 contains 12 residues. Trimming removed 4 bases from V and 5 bases from J, with 8 bases in between. CDR3 in DNA: TGTGCCACCAGTGAAAAGGGCCACGAGCAGTACTTC. It yields the protein CATSEKGHEQYF.

This chain links TRBV19 with TRBJ2-2; 7 nucleotides match TRBD1. The CDR3 has 13 amino acids. Germline CDR1 reads LNHDA; CDR2 reads SQIVND (reference sequence). Trimming removed 4 bases from V and 8 bases from J; junction bases left unmatched: 4. CDR3 amino acids: CASSTQGIGELFF. CDR3 DNA sequence: TGTGCCAGTAGTACACAGGGGATAGGGGAGCTGTTTTTT.

The rearrangement joins TRBV3-1 (or the pseudogene TRBV3-2) to TRBJ1-1; no firm D call. The CDR3 has 11 amino acids. Germline V gives CDR1 LGHDT, CDR2 YNNKEL (reference sequence). V dropped 3 bases and J dropped 7 bases, with 6 bases sitting between them. The CDR3 DNA sequence: TGTGCCAGCAGCCAGGGAGGTGAAGCTTTCTTT. Its translation: CASSQGGEAFF.

This chain joins TRBV5-1 and TRBJ1-2; 8 positions match TRBD1. CDR1 is SGHRS, CDR2 YFSETQ, per germline. Unmatched junction bases numbered 6, after V lost 2 bases and J lost 6 bases. There are 14 residues in the CDR3. This chain's CDR3 is CASSLGQGEDGYTF. CDR3 nucleotides: TGCGCCAGCAGCTTAGGACAGGGAGAGGATGGCTACACCTTC.

This clone was picked up one time. The chain is built from TRBV25-1 and TRBJ2-7, with 12 bases fitting TRBD1. From germline, CDR1 is MGHDK and CDR2 SYGVNS. The CDR3 extends over 15 amino acids. V trimming: 5 bases; J trimming: 5 bases; junction bases outside the gene matches: 7. As DNA, the CDR3 is TGTGCCAGCAGTCGCTACGGGACAGGGGGCGACGAGCAGTACTTC. This codes for CASSRYGTGGDEQYF.

The chain joins TRBV5-8 to TRBJ1-1, with D unclear. The CDR3 length is 13 residues. CDR1 and CDR2 from the germline V gene are SGHTS and YDEGEE. The V end lost 4 bases, the J end lost 3 bases, and 10 bases lay between the germline ends. The CDR3: CASSPWADTEAFF. The CDR3, as DNA: TGTGCCAGCAGCCCCTGGGCGGACACTGAAGCTTTCTTT.

CDR3 region: CASSEGKGNQPQHF. CDR3 sequence (DNA): TGTGCCAGTAGCGAGGGTAAGGGCAATCAGCCCCAGCATTTT. V is TRBV19 and J is TRBJ1-5, with D uncertain. This CDR3 is built from 14 residues. Between the trimmed V and J ends, which lost 6 bases and 2 bases, there was a span of 11 bases. CDR1 and CDR2 from the germline V gene are LNHDA and SQIVND (reference sequence).

V and J are TRBV18 and TRBJ1-1, with D possibly TRBD1 on 5 matching bases. This CDR3 spans 13 amino acids. Germline V gene lookup returns CDR1 KGHSH and CDR2 LQKENI. The ends were cut back, 3 bases at V and 1 base at J, with 6 bases in the middle. In nucleotides, the CDR3 is TGTGCCAGCTCACCGGACAAGAACACTGAAGCTTTCTTT. Protein: CASSPDKNTEAFF.

The V gene is TRBV5-1, the J gene TRBJ1-1; D uncertain. Germline V gives CDR1 SGHRS, CDR2 YFSETQ. Trimming stripped 2 bases from V and 1 base from J, with 12 bases between. CDR3 length: 15 residues. The CDR3 DNA reads TGCGCCAGCAGCTTAATCGCCTGGGGGAACACTGAAGCTTTCTTT. Translation gives CASSLIAWGNTEAFF.

The chain links TRBV19 to TRBJ1-5, with D hard to call. Germline CDR1 LNHDA, CDR2 SQIVND (reference sequence). The V end was cut by 7 bases, the J end by 0 bases, with 10 bases between. CDR3 length: 14 residues. The CDR3: CASTYRNSNQPQHF. The CDR3 DNA reads TGTGCCAGTACGTACCGAAATAGCAATCAGCCCCAGCATTTT.

The chain couples TRBV19 to TRBJ1-5, with D unresolved. CDR1 and CDR2 (germline): LNHDA, SQIVND (reference sequence). V dropped 6 bases and J dropped 6 bases, with 15 bases sitting between them. The CDR3 covers 14 residues. CDR3 residues: CASSALTLVQPQHF. The CDR3 region has the DNA TGTGCCAGTAGCGCGCTAACCCTGGTTCAGCCCCAGCATTTT.

The rearrangement links TRBV7-9 to TRBJ2-7; 7 bases are a match to TRBD1. The V gene end was trimmed by 6 bases and the J gene end by 2 bases; junction bases not matched to a gene: 13. Germline V gives CDR1 SEHNR, CDR2 FQNEAQ (reference sequence). The CDR3 covers 16 residues. The CDR3 nucleotides are TGTGCCAGCAGTACTCTACAGGGGTTTAGTCCCTACGAGCAGTACTTC. This gives the protein CASSTLQGFSPYEQYF.

The chain has TRBV5-1 and TRBJ2-5; perhaps TRBD2 as D (6 bases). Trimming removed 9 bases from V and 1 base from J, with 13 bases in between. The CDR3 is 13 residues long. From germline, CDR1 is SGHRS and CDR2 YFSETQ. CDR3: CATNGGSQETQYF. The CDR3 coding sequence is TGCGCCACTAACGGGGGTTCCCAAGAGACCCAGTACTTC.

This chain connects TRBV14 to TRBJ1-2, with a tentative D call TRBD1 (5 bases). CDR3 size: 13 residues. Germline-derived CDR1 and CDR2 are SGHDN and FVKESK. The ends were cut back, 2 bases at V and 5 bases at J, with 9 bases in the middle. In DNA form, the CDR3 reads TGTGCCAGCAGCCAACAGGGTTTTTATGGCTACACCTTC. It is translated as CASSQQGFYGYTF.

The V and J genes are TRBV23-1 and TRBJ1-6; D not certain. Being an ORF, TRBV23-1 has a function that is uncertain. The V and J ends lost 6 bases and 0 bases respectively, with 9 bases between them. The CDR3 totals 15 residues. The CDR3 is CASRKPSSYNSPLHF. For the CDR3, the DNA is TGCGCCAGCAGGAAACCAAGCTCCTATAATTCACCCCTCCACTTT.